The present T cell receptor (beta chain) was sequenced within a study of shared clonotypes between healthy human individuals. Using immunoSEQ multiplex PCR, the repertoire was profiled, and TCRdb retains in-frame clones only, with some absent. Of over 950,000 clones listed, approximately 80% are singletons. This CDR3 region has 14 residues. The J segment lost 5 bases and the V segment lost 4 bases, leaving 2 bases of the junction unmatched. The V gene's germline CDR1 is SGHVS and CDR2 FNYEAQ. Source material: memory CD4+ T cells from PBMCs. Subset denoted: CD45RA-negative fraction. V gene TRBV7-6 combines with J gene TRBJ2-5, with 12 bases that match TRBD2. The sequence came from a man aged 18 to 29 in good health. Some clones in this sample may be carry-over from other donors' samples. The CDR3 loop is CASSSGLAGETQYF. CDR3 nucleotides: TGTGCCAGCAGCTCTGGACTAGCGGGGGAGACCCAGTACTTC.